Presented here are 4 T cell receptor beta chains from one specimen sequenced in a study of cytotoxic CD8 clonotypes in ibrutinib-treated CLL. Assay used: immunoSEQ multiplex PCR; TCRdb lists only in-frame clones, some missing. The sample comprises fewer than 400,000 clones, over 60% of which are singletons, and 5% to 6.5% rests with the top ten. The source was PBMCs, collected after 36 months of ibrutinib treatment. The receptor set was obtained from a human donor with chronic lymphocytic leukemia.

The chain combines TRBV5-1 with TRBJ1-2; the D gene is possibly TRBD1 (6 bases). The CDR3 runs to 15 residues. CDR1 and CDR2 from the germline V gene are SGHRS and YFSETQ. With 0 bases removed from V and 5 bases from J, the gap between germline ends came to 14 bases. The CDR3: CASSLGTAAGYGYTF. The DNA of the CDR3 is TGCGCCAGCAGCTTGGGGACAGCCGCGGGATATGGCTACACCTTC.

This rearrangement joins TRBV5-6 to TRBJ2-2; unclear D gene. The CDR3 extends over 14 amino acids. Germline V gives CDR1 SGHDT, CDR2 YYEEEE. V gave up 4 bases and J gave up 6 bases, with 13 bases separating them. The CDR3, as DNA: TGTGCCAGCAGCCCAGGCAGTTGGCCCGGGGAGCTGTTTTTT. Amino acids: CASSPGSWPGELFF. The whole variable domain, remainder taken from reference TRBV5-6 and TRBJ2-2, is DAGVTQSPTHLIKTRGQQVTLRCSPKSGHDTVSWYQQALGQGPQFIFQYYEEEERQRGNFPDRFSGHQFPNYSSELNVNALLLGDSALYLCASSPGSWPGELFFGEGSRLTVL.

V gene TRBV7-2 combines with J gene TRBJ2-7; TRBD1 is a possible D gene (6 bases). V lost 5 bases to trimming and J lost 0 bases, with 14 bases between them. The CDR3 runs 15 residues. Looked up from germline, CDR1 is SGHTA and CDR2 is FQGNSA. The CDR3, as DNA: TGTGCCAGCAGCCGAGGGGGATCTGGCTCCTACGAGCAGTACTTC. It codes for CASSRGGSGSYEQYF.

Notes on this clone: The same CDR3 can be traced to other DNA sequences in this sample. The chain couples TRBV2 to TRBJ2-7, with D perhaps matching TRBD2 (5 bases). CDR1 is SNHLY, CDR2 FYNNEI, per germline. The V gene lost 9 bases and the J gene lost 1 base, with 10 bases spanning the gap. There are 12 residues in the CDR3. The CDR3 region is CASRGDSYEQYF. CDR3 in DNA: TGTGCCAGTCGGGGTGATTCCTACGAGCAGTACTTC.